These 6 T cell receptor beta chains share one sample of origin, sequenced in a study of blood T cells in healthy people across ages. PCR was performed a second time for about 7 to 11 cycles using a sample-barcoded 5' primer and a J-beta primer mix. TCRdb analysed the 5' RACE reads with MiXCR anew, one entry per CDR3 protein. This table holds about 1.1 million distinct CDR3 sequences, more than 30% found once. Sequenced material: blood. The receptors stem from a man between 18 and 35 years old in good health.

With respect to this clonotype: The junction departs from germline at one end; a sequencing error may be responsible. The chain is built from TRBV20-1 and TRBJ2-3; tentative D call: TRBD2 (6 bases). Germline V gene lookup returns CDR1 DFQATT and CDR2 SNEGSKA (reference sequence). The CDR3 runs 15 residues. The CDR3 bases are TGCAGTACTAGCTGGGGCTCAACAATCACAGATACGCAGTATTTT. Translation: CSTSWGSTITDTQYF.

CDR3 DNA: TGTGCCAGCAGCAACTGGACAGACGGCTACACCTTC. Its protein is CASSNWTDGYTF. This rearrangement joins TRBV21-1 to TRBJ1-2; the table names TRBD1, a call not compared with the DNA. TRBV21-1 is a pseudogene segment. The CDR3 is 12 amino acids.

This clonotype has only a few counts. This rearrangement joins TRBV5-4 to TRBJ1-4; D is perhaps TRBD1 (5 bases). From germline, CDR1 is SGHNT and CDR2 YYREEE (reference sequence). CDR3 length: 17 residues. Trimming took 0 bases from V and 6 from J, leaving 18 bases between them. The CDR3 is CASSLGGGGRVDEKLFF. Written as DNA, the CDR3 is TGTGCCAGCAGCTTGGGGGGCGGGGGACGGGTCGATGAAAAACTGTTTTTT.

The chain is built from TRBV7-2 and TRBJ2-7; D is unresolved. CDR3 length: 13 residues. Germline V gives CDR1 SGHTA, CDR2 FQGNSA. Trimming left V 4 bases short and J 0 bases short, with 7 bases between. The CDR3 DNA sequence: TGTGCCAGCAGCTCCCAAAACTCCTACGAGCAGTACTTC. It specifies CASSSQNSYEQYF.

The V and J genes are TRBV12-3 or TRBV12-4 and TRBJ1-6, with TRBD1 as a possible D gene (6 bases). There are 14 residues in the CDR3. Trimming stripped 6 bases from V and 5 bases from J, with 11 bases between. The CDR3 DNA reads TGTGCCAGCAGAACAGGGACCCATAATTCACCCCTCCACTTT. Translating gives CASRTGTHNSPLHF.

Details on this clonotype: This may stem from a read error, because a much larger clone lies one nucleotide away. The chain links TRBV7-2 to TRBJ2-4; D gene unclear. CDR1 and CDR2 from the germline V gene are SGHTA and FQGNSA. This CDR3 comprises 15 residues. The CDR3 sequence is CASGLMPLAKNIQYF. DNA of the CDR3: TGTGCCAGCGGCTTAATGCCACTGGCCAAAAACATTCAGTACTTC.